This T cell receptor (beta chain) was sequenced in a study of long-term antiretroviral therapy in people with HIV. The study, taken as a whole, reports: Despite increasing after ART, diversity remained lower than that of transplant donor controls.

Researchers report immunoSEQ v3.0 was run at survey level. Sequencing was intended to reach 40,000-50,000 T-cell genomes per sample. Assay used: immunoSEQ multiplex PCR; TCRdb lists only in-frame clones, some missing. The sample holds 25,000 to 35,000 clones, more than 70% seen once. The United States was where all participants with HIV were treated. In germline, CDR1 is SGHRS, CDR2 YFSETQ. V was clipped by 7 bases and J by 2 bases; unmatched bases: 6. This CDR3 comprises 14 residues. On this clone: Its antigen remains unknown.

This specimen was unsorted PBMCs, taken 0.8 years after starting antiretroviral therapy. The sequence was collected from a woman in her twenties or thirties with HIV. The chain is built from TRBV5-1 and TRBJ2-7, with 10 bases matching TRBD2. Here the CDR3 reads CASREAGGTYEQYF. The CDR3 nucleotides are TGCGCCAGCCGTGAAGCGGGGGGGACCTACGAGCAGTACTTC.